This T cell receptor (beta chain) was identified in a study of T cell changes during pregnancy in multiple sclerosis (dated by TCRdb to about 2019). The study in broad terms: The study examined how the T cell repertoire changed over the course of pregnancy in women with multiple sclerosis.

CDR1 and CDR2, looked up from the germline V gene, are LGHNA and YSLEER. The V end loses 2 bases and the J end loses 6 bases, and a stretch of 13 bases separates them. The CDR3 starts with the cysteine, ends with the phenylalanine, and has 14 residues. CDR3 DNA is the only sequence kept; it has 42 bases, read in frame from the first base. The library was prepared using the immunoSEQ multiplex PCR assay. Imported from immuneACCESS, the table was reduced by TCRdb to in-frame sequences with V and J called. These copies leave out some clones; in studies compared against another copy, an unresolved V gene accounts for under half, and the cause of the remainder is not known. Here the sample has 25,000 to 40,000 clones; 87% occur a single time. The top ten clones comprise approximately 7.9% of the sample. With regard to this clone: Its antigen target is currently unknown. Base qualities were left out, and no much larger clone turns up one base away.

The chain uses TRBV4-3 and TRBJ1-1; matching of 5 bases hints at TRBD1 as the D gene. The clonotype comes from a female donor with multiple sclerosis, enrolled in a pregnancy study. The sample here was CD8+ T cells from peripheral blood mononuclear cells, taken before pregnancy. The bases are TGCGCCAGCAGCCAAACTACGGGGGTAGCTGAAGCTTTCTTT. Translated, this is CASSQTTGVAEAFF.